The 6 T cell receptor beta chains below all came from one sample that was sequenced in a study of T cells in Graves' hyperthyroidism and ophthalmopathy. RNA transcripts served as the template for amplifying TCR beta CDR3 regions. The primer set for the first-round RT-PCR of the TCR CDR3 was HTBI. Via MiXCR, TCRdb re-called the multiplex PCR reads, giving one row per CDR3 protein. The data contain approximately 400,000 distinct CDR3 sequences, around 25% of them singletons. What was sequenced was blood. These receptors all stem from a man aged 50 to 59 with Graves' hyperthyroidism.

V gene TRBV5-1 combines with J gene TRBJ1-1; D is perhaps TRBD1 (5 bases). The CDR3 is 16 amino acids. In germline, CDR1 is SGHRS, CDR2 YFSETQ. Deletions cut 3 bases from V and 1 base from J, with 16 bases between. CDR3 sequence (DNA): TGCGCCAGCAGCTCTCTAAGAGGGGTGGGGAACACTGAAGCTTTCTTT. Protein sequence: CASSSLRGVGNTEAFF.

This clonotype was counted at least ten times. The chain has TRBV30 and TRBJ2-7; 8 positions agree with TRBD2. V gave up 0 bases and J gave up 5 bases; unmatched junction bases: 12. The length of the CDR3 is 16 residues. Germline V gene lookup returns CDR1 GTSNPN and CDR2 SVGIG (reference sequence). Here the CDR3 DNA reads TGTGCCTGGAGTGTACGGGTAATAGCGGGATATAACGAGCAGTACTTC. Encoded protein: CAWSVRVIAGYNEQYF.

The chain carries TRBV4-1 and TRBJ2-1; D unresolved. The germline gives CDR1 MGHRA, CDR2 YSYEKL. The CDR3 covers 17 residues. V gave up 1 base and J gave up 4 bases, with 17 bases separating them. The CDR3 DNA follows: TGCGCCAGCAGCCAAGGACGCGGCGGAGACCTTTACAATGAGCAGTTCTTC. Protein product: CASSQGRGGDLYNEQFF.

This clonotype was counted many times. This sequence joins TRBV12-3 or TRBV12-4 and TRBJ2-7, with a weak D call TRBD1 (5 bases). The CDR3 has 11 residues. Between the trimmed V and J ends, which lost 3 bases and 6 bases, there was a span of 6 bases. The CDR3 DNA reads as TGTGCCAGCAGTTTGACAGCCGAGCAGTACTTC. Amino acid sequence: CASSLTAEQYF.

This clonotype was counted a few times. The CDR3 DNA sequence: TGTGCCAGCAGTCCAGGGGGCTCATCACCCCTCCACTTT. Translation: CASSPGGSSPLHF. The V gene is TRBV27, the J gene TRBJ1-6; 8 bases are shared with TRBD1. V shed 5 bases and J 10 bases; nucleotides not matched to a gene: 4. CDR3 size: 13 residues. The germline V gene has CDR1 MNHEY and CDR2 SMNVEV (reference sequence).

On this clonotype itself: Relative to the germline gene, one junction end is altered; a read error may explain this. The chain is built from TRBV5-1 and TRBJ2-1; 13 bases are a match to TRBD2. Germline CDR1 is SGHRS and CDR2 is YFSETQ. The CDR3 runs 16 residues. This CDR3 is CASTAGRTSGSNERFF. DNA of the CDR3: TGCGCCAGCACGGCGGGACGGACTAGCGGGAGCAATGAGCGGTTCTTC.